The present T cell receptor beta chain was sequenced within a study of blood T cell repertoires in COVID-19. On the study more broadly: Sites across the United States, Italy and Spain contributed samples from acute and convalescent COVID-19.

Original processing notes: From reference gene primer amplification, estimates of nucleated cell counts were derived. Data came from immunoSEQ multiplex PCR; TCRdb stores just in-frame clones and leaves some out. V, J and clone size reflect that table, while D and trimming were determined from the DNA. Seen here are some 200,000 clones, around 85% observed once, and the top ten hold approximately 1.4%. Residents of approximately 25 US areas, aged roughly 18 to 90 years, made up the participants. Cohorts were determined from participant-reported clinical history. This CDR3 is built from 21 residues. The TCR originated in a woman aged 35 to 49 with acute COVID-19. This sequence joins TRBV12-2 and TRBJ2-3; the table's D call, TRBD2, has no DNA check behind it. TRBV12-2 is a known pseudogene. Sequencing was carried out using PBMCs or T cells enriched from blood (not recorded which). CDR3 region: CASRLVELRSGGVYCADTQYF. In DNA, the CDR3 is TGTGCAAGTCGCTTAGTGGAATTGAGGAGCGGGGGGGTGTACTGCGCAGATACGCAGTATTTT.